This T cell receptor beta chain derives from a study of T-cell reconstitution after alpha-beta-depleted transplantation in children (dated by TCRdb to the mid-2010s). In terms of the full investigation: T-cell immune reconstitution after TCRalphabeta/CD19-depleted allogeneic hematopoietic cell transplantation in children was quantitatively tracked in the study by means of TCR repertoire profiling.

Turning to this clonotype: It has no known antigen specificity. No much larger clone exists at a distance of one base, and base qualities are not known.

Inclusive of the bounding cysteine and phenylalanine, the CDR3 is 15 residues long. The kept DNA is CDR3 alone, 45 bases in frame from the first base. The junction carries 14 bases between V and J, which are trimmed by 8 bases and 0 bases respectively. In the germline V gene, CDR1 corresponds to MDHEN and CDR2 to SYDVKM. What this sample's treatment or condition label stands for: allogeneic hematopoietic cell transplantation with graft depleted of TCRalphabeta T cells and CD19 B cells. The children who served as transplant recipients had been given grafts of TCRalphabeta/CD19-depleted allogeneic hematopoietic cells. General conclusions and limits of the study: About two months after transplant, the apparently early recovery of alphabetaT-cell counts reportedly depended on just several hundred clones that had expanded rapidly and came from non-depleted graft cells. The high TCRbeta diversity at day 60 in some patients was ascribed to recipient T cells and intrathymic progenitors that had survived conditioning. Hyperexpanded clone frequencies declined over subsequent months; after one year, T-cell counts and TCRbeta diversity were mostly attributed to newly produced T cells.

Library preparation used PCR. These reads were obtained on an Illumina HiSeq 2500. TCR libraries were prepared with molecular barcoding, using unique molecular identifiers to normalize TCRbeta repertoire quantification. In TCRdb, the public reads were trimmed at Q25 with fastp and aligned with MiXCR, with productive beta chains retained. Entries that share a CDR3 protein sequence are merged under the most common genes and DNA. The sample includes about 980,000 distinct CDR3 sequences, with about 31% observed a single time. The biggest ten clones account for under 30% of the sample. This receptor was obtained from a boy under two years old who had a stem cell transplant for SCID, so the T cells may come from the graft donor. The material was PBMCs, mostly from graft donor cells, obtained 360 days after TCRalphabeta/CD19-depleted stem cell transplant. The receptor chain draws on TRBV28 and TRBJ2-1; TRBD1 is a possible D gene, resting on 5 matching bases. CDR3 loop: CASRQGRNSYNEQFF. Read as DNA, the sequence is TGTGCCAGCCGTCAGGGTCGGAACTCCTACAATGAGCAGTTCTTC.